A selection of T cell receptor beta chains follows, all from one sample in a study of blood T cells in healthy people across ages. TCRdb recomputed calls from the 5' RACE reads with MiXCR, one row per CDR3 protein. The sample lists about 1.1 million distinct CDR3 sequences, roughly two fifths occurring once. The sample consisted of blood. These receptors were collected from a man in his late teens or twenties in good health. Both conserved end residues are part of each CDR3. D genes are given only for firm matches. A row's size may be missing; if present it is once, few, many or a size class.

v_gene,abundance,d_gene,j_gene,len,CDR3aa,CDR3nt
TRBV7-2,.,.,TRBJ2-6,16,CASSLVRDYGANVLTF,TGTGCCAGCAGCTTAGTGCGTGATTACGGGGCCAACGTCCTGACTTTC
TRBV6-6,.,TRBD1,TRBJ2-2,16,CATSHQDRGGSGELFF,TGTGCCACCAGCCACCAGGACAGGGGAGGATCCGGGGAGCTGTTTTTT
TRBV12-3/TRBV12-4,.,.,TRBJ2-1,12,CASSGGLETQFF,TGTGCCAGCAGTGGGGGCTTGGAGACCCAGTTCTTC
TRBV9,.,TRBD1,TRBJ2-1,16,CASSPTGTGQHNEQFF,TGTGCCAGCAGCCCCACCGGGACAGGACAGCACAATGAGCAGTTCTTC
TRBV7-9,.,.,TRBJ2-3,15,CASSWTTGSTDTQYF,TGTGCCAGCAGCTGGACGACAGGCAGCACAGATACGCAGTATTTT
TRBV4-3,.,.,TRBJ1-6,18,CASSQDVTMGEGNSPLHF,TGCGCCAGCAGCCAAGATGTAACCATGGGGGAGGGAAATTCACCCCTCCACTTT
TRBV12-3/TRBV12-4,.,.,TRBJ2-7,16,CASSLAGGRLFDEQYF,TGTGCCAGCAGTTTAGCGGGGGGGCGTCTTTTCGATGAGCAGTACTTC
TRBV4-2,.,TRBD1,TRBJ1-3,17,CASSYIRDRASGNTIYF,TGTGCCAGCAGCTACATAAGGGACAGGGCGTCTGGAAACACCATATATTTT
TRBV6-1,few,TRBD2,TRBJ2-7,17,CASSRRRERGFSYEQYF,TGTGCCAGCAGCCGCCGCAGGGAGCGGGGGTTCTCCTACGAGCAGTACTTC
TRBV20-1,.,.,TRBJ1-2,14,CSADYRDGGYGYTF,TGCAGTGCGGATTACAGGGACGGAGGGTATGGCTACACCTTC
TRBV6-6,many,TRBD1,TRBJ2-3,14,CASSSAGGADTQYF,TGTGCCAGCAGTAGCGCAGGGGGCGCAGATACGCAGTATTTT
TRBV5-1,.,.,TRBJ1-1,15,CASSPWGTQNTEAFF,TGCGCCAGCAGCCCCTGGGGGACCCAGAACACTGAAGCTTTCTTT
TRBV27,.,.,TRBJ2-5,14,CASSLQGVGETQYF,TGTGCCAGCAGTCTACAGGGCGTGGGAGAGACCCAGTACTTC
TRBV21-1,.,.,TRBJ2-1,17,CASSKCAGTEIHNEQFF,TGTGCCAGCAGCAAATGTGCCGGGACAGAGATTCACAATGAGCAGTTCTTC
TRBV11-3,.,.,TRBJ2-3,13,CASSLAGFDTQYF,TGTGCCAGCAGCTTAGCGGGCTTTGATACGCAGTATTTT
TRBV20-1,.,.,TRBJ1-2,11,CSARAMEGYTF,TGCAGTGCTAGGGCTATGGAAGGCTACACCTTC
TRBV6-2/TRBV6-3,.,TRBD1,TRBJ2-3,14,CAGSYRTGSDTQYF,TGTGCCGGCAGTTACCGGACAGGTTCAGATACGCAGTATTTT
TRBV30,few,.,TRBJ1-1,13,CAWSPDRNTEAFF,TGTGCCTGGAGTCCGGACAGGAACACTGAAGCTTTCTTT
TRBV12-3/TRBV12-4,.,TRBD1,TRBJ2-2,16,CASSLSWTGTTWELFF,TGTGCCAGCAGCCTGAGTTGGACAGGGACCACCTGGGAGCTGTTTTTT
TRBV10-3,.,.,TRBJ2-3,17,CAISESKGRSSSDTQYF,TGTGCCATCAGTGAGTCCAAAGGACGGTCGTCGAGCGATACGCAGTATTTT
TRBV20-1,few,TRBD1,TRBJ1-1,14,CSATSPSGTGEAFF,TGCAGTGCTACTTCTCCCTCGGGGACAGGGGAAGCTTTCTTT
TRBV12-3/TRBV12-4,.,TRBD1,TRBJ1-1,13,CASSNRGGMRAFF,TGTGCCAGCAGTAACAGGGGAGGGATGCGCGCTTTCTTT
TRBV7-9,.,.,TRBJ1-1,14,CASSLIPQDTEAFF,TGTGCCAGCAGCTTAATTCCCCAGGACACTGAAGCTTTCTTT
TRBV20-1,.,TRBD2,TRBJ2-5,14,CSATLAGTKETQYF,TGCAGTGCTACTCTAGCGGGGACGAAAGAGACCCAGTACTTC
TRBV15,.,.,TRBJ2-3,15,CATSRDPDGADTQYF,TGTGCCACCAGCAGAGACCCGGACGGAGCAGATACGCAGTATTTT
TRBV12-3/TRBV12-4,few,TRBD1,TRBJ1-4,14,CASSLFRPGQGLFF,TGTGCCAGCAGTTTATTCCGTCCGGGACAGGGACTGTTTTTT
TRBV4-3,.,TRBD1,TRBJ1-4,16,CASSQDWDRGREKLFF,TGCGCCAGCAGCCAAGATTGGGACAGGGGGAGGGAAAAACTGTTTTTT
TRBV20-1,.,TRBD2,TRBJ2-5,18,CSALALRTSGGARETQYF,TGCAGTGCTCTAGCCCTCAGGACTAGCGGGGGGGCAAGAGAGACCCAGTACTTC
TRBV27,few,.,TRBJ1-1,15,CASSLSPRGNTEAFF,TGTGCCAGCAGTTTATCGCCCCGGGGGAACACTGAAGCTTTCTTT
TRBV6-1,few,.,TRBJ1-2,13,CASSEQAKGRYTF,TGTGCCAGCAGTGAACAGGCTAAAGGGCGCTACACCTTC
TRBV7-8,.,TRBD1,TRBJ1-2,17,CASSPLSGQAANYGYTF,TGTGCCAGCAGCCCGTTAAGCGGACAGGCCGCTAACTATGGCTACACCTTC
TRBV7-8,.,.,TRBJ2-5,14,CASSLLGAGDEQYF,TGTGCCAGCAGCTTATTGGGGGCAGGGGATGAGCAGTACTTC
TRBV3-1,few,TRBD2,TRBJ2-3,17,CASSQDLAGGLTDTQYF,TGTGCCAGCAGCCAAGACCTAGCGGGGGGGCTCACAGATACGCAGTATTTT
TRBV4-1,.,.,TRBJ1-2,15,CASSPVGSAGYGYTF,TGCGCCAGCAGCCCAGTCGGGAGTGCGGGCTATGGCTACACCTTC
TRBV12-3/TRBV12-4,.,.,TRBJ1-1,12,CASNQGSTEAFF,TGTGCCAGCAATCAGGGAAGCACTGAAGCTTTCTTT
TRBV20-1,.,.,TRBJ2-2,15,CSASGATPNTGELFF,TGCAGTGCTAGTGGGGCAACTCCGAACACCGGGGAGCTGTTTTTT
TRBV6-1,.,TRBD1,TRBJ2-5,15,CASIQGAWEQETQYF,TGTGCCAGCATCCAGGGGGCTTGGGAACAAGAGACCCAGTACTTC
TRBV6-5,.,TRBD1,TRBJ1-1,15,CASSYQGARRTEAFF,TGTGCCAGCAGTTATCAGGGGGCGAGGCGGACTGAAGCTTTCTTT
TRBV29-1,few,TRBD1,TRBJ1-1,14,CSVEDRPRGPEAFF,TGCAGCGTTGAAGATCGCCCCAGGGGGCCTGAAGCTTTCTTT
TRBV29-1,many,.,TRBJ1-2,13,CSVEGKGHYGYTF,TGCAGCGTTGAAGGTAAAGGACACTATGGCTACACCTTC
TRBV3-1,.,.,TRBJ2-1,14,CASSPEGEQPRRFF,TGTGCCAGCAGCCCAGAAGGGGAACAACCGAGGAGGTTCTTC
TRBV12-3/TRBV12-4,few,TRBD1,TRBJ2-1,13,CASRVGQGETQFF,TGTGCCAGCAGGGTCGGACAGGGTGAGACCCAGTTCTTC
TRBV7-9,.,.,TRBJ1-6,17,CASSPQGVSSYNSPLHF,TGTGCCAGCAGCCCCCAAGGGGTGAGCTCCTATAATTCACCCCTCCACTTT
TRBV9,.,TRBD1,TRBJ1-1,14,CASTRTGVDTEAFF,TGTGCCAGCACTAGGACAGGGGTGGACACTGAAGCTTTCTTT
TRBV5-1,few,TRBD1,TRBJ1-1,13,CASSEGALTEAFF,TGTGCCAGCAGCGAGGGGGCCCTCACTGAAGCTTTCTTT
TRBV4-1,few,.,TRBJ1-2,14,CASSQATANYGYTF,TGTGCCAGCAGCCAAGCGACAGCGAACTATGGCTACACCTTC
TRBV4-3,.,.,TRBJ1-4,15,CASSQIVAPNEKLFF,TGCGCCAGCAGCCAAATCGTGGCGCCTAATGAAAAACTGTTTTTT
TRBV12-3/TRBV12-4,.,TRBD2,TRBJ2-7,13,CASSFGIAGEEYF,TGTGCCAGCAGTTTTGGGATAGCGGGGGAGGAGTACTTC
TRBV6-1,once,.,TRBJ2-3,12,CASVGEYNEQYF,TGTGCCAGCGTTGGAGAGTACAATGAGCAGTATTTT
TRBV30,.,.,TRBJ1-2,13,CAWSPGRRYGYTF,TGTGCCTGGAGTCCTGGACGGCGCTATGGCTACACCTTC
TRBV5-5,.,.,TRBJ2-7,16,CASSSRGGRGFNEQYF,TGTGCCAGCAGCTCGAGGGGGGGGCGCGGTTTCAATGAGCAGTACTTC
TRBV6-1,.,.,TRBJ2-5,16,CASSEKEGSSKETQYF,TGTGCCAGCAGTGAAAAGGAGGGGTCGAGTAAAGAGACCCAGTACTTC
TRBV7-9,.,.,TRBJ2-3,14,CASSRTDRTDTQYF,TGTGCCAGCAGCAGGACGGACCGCACAGATACGCAGTATTTT
TRBV4-1,.,.,TRBJ2-3,12,CASSQLTPTQYF,TGCGCCAGCAGCCAGTTGACTCCTACGCAGTATTTT
TRBV9,.,.,TRBJ2-5,17,CASSAIKGGLTYNEQYF,TGTGCCAGCAGCGCCATTAAGGGAGGATTAACCTACAATGAGCAGTACTTC
TRBV11-2,few,.,TRBJ1-2,14,CASSSTGTIGGYTF,TGTGCCAGCAGCAGTACCGGGACCATCGGTGGCTACACCTTC
TRBV7-9,few,TRBD2,TRBJ2-3,16,CASSSPSGGSTDTQYF,TGTGCCAGCAGCTCCCCCAGCGGGGGTAGCACAGATACGCAGTATTTT
TRBV27,.,.,TRBJ2-1,14,CASSLTTQGNEQFF,TGTGCCAGCAGTTTGACTACCCAGGGGAACGAGCAGTTCTTC